This T cell receptor beta chain was captured by sequencing in a study of shared clonotypes between healthy human individuals. Study context: The donor group consisted of a couple of women and a few men, aged 18 to 49. Notes on the study in general: The study found roughly 5% of naive CD4 clonotypes shared across a handful of donors.

As to this clone: The antigen is not known.

Every one of the donors was a Caucasian adult that lived in Nashville, Tennessee. Germline V gives CDR1 SGHRS, CDR2 YFSETQ. Losses at the gene ends were 6 bases for V and 0 bases for J; bases not matched to a gene: 9. This CDR3 has 16 amino acids. The repertoire was sequenced with immunoSEQ multiplex PCR; TCRdb's copy has only in-frame clones and lacks some. The data contain about 1 million clones, about 80% of them singletons. This receptor was identified in a man aged 18 to 35 in good health. Sequencing was performed on memory CD4+ T cells sorted from blood. Subset indicated: CD45RA-negative fraction. The rearrangement joins TRBV5-1 to TRBJ2-3; 8 nucleotides match TRBD1. CDR3: CASTERTGSSTDTQYF. CDR3 DNA: TGCGCCAGCACCGAAAGGACAGGGTCTAGCACAGATACGCAGTATTTT. The full variable domain, completed using reference TRBV5-1 and TRBJ2-3, is KAGVTQTPRYLIKTRGQQVTLSCSPISGHRSVSWYQQTPGQGLQFLFEYFSETQRNKGNFPGRFSGRQFSNSRSEMNVSTLELGDSALYLCASTERTGSSTDTQYFGPGTRLTVL.